This T cell receptor (beta chain) stems from a study of regulatory T cells in long-lasting Graves disease. Study-wide findings and caveats: Relative to newly diagnosed Graves' patients, persistent ones had lower TCR diversity. With a few thousand shared public clonotypes, persistent patients exceeded new patients, who shared roughly 920.

The CDR3 runs to 13 residues. V lost 6 bases, J lost 9 bases, and 18 bases lay in between. Germline V gives CDR1 MNHNS, CDR2 SASEGT. Construction of the TCR beta libraries employed iRepertoire HTBI primers in conjunction with Arm-PCR of CDR3 regions. TCRdb re-called the multiplex PCR reads with MiXCR, one entry per CDR3 protein. The sample records over 300,000 distinct CDR3 sequences, about 16% being singletons. This clonotype was found many times. Its cognate antigen is unknown. This sample's time point: newly diagnosed GD, antithyroid drugs for less than 3 months. PBMCs provided the RNA from which the TCR library was made. Tubes containing EDTA received 7 to 10 milliliters of drawn peripheral blood.

This chain uses TRBV6-1 with TRBJ2-7; D is perhaps TRBD2 (5 bases). This receptor was taken from a female donor with Graves disease. The sequencing used peripheral blood mononuclear cells (PBMCs), collected at new diagnosis, from a patient treated with antithyroid drugs. Written as DNA, the CDR3 is TGTGCCAGCAGCCCGGACGGTCCTAGCAGGCAGTACTTC. This gives the protein CASSPDGPSRQYF.